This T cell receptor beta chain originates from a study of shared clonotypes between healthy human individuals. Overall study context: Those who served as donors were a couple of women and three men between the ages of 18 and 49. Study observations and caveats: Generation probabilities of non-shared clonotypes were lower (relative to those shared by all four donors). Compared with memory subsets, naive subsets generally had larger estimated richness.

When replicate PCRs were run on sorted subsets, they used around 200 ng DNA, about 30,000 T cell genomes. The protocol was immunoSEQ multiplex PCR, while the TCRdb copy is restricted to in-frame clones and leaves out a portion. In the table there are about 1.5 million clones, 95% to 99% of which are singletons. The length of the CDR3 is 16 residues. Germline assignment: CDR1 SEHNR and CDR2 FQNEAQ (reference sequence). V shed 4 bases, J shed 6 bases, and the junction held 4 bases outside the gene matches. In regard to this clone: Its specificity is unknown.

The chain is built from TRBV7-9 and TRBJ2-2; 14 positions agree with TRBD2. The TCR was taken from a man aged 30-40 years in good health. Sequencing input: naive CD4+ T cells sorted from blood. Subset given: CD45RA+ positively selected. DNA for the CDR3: TGTGCCAGCAGCTCGATGACTAGCGGGAGGGCCGGGGAGCTGTTTTTT. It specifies CASSSMTSGRAGELFF.